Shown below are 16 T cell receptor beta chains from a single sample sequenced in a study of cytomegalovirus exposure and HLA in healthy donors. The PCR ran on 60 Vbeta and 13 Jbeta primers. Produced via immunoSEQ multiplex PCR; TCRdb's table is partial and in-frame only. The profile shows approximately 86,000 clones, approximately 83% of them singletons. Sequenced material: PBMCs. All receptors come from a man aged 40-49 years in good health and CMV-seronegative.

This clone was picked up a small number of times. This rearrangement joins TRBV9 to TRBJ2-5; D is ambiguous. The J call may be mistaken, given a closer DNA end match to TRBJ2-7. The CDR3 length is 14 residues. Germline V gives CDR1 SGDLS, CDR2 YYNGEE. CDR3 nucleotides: TGTGCCAGCAGCCGACTCGGAAGGAGCTACGAGCAGTACTTC. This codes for CASSRLGRSYEQYF.

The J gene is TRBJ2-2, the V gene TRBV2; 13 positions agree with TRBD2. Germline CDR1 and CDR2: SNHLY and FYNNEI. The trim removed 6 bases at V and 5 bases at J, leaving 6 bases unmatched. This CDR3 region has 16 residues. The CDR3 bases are TGTGCCAGCAGCCTTGGACTAGCGGGGGCTACCGGGGAGCTGTTTTTT. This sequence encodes CASSLGLAGATGELFF.

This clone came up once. CDR3 DNA sequence: TGTGCCAGCAGCAACAGGGGGAATCAGCCCCAGCATTTT. It yields the protein CASSNRGNQPQHF. This chain links TRBV27 with TRBJ1-5, with 8 bases fitting TRBD1. The J segment lost 4 bases and the V segment lost 6 bases, leaving 2 bases of the junction unmatched. The germline gives CDR1 MNHEY, CDR2 SMNVEV (reference sequence). The length of the CDR3 is 13 residues.

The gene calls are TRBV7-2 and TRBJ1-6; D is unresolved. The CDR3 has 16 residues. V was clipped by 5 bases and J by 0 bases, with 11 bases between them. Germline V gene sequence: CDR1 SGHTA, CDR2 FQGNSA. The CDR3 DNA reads TGTGCCAGCAGCGCCAGAGGGCCCTCCTATAATTCACCCCTCCACTTT. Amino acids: CASSARGPSYNSPLHF.

The CDR3 DNA reads TGTGCCACCAGCAGAGCGACGAGGGGGCATGAAAAACTGTTTTTT. Its translation: CATSRATRGHEKLFF. The rearrangement uses TRBV15 and TRBJ1-4; 7 bases are a match to TRBD1. This CDR3 spans 15 amino acids. V gave up 1 base and J gave up 6 bases; unmatched junction bases: 5. The germline V gene has CDR1 LNHNV and CDR2 YYDKDF (reference sequence).

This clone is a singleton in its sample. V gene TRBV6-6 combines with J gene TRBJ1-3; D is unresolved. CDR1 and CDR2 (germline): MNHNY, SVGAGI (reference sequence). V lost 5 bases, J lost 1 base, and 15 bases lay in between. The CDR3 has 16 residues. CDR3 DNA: TGTGCCAGCAGTCCGTCGGGAGGGTATTCTGGAAACACCATATATTTT. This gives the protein CASSPSGGYSGNTIYF.

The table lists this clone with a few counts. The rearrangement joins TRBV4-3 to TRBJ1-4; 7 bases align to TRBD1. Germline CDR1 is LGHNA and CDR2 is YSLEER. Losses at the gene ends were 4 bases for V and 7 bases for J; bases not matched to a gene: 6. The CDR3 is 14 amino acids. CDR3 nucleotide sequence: TGCGCCAGCAGCCCGGGACAGCGAGGTGAAAAACTGTTTTTT. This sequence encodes CASSPGQRGEKLFF.

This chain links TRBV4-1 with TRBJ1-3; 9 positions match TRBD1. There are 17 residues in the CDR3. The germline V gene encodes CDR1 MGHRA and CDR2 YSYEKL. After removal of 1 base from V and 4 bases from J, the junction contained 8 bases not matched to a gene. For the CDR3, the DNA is TGCGCCAGCAGCCAAGGGCCGGGACAGGGTTTCGGAAACACCATATATTTT. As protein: CASSQGPGQGFGNTIYF.

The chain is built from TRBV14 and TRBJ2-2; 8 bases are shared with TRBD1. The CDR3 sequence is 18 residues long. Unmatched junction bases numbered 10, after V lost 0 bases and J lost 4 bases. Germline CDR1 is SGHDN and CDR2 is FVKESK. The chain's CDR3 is CASSQDSMTGAGTGELFF. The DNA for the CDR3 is TGTGCCAGCAGCCAAGATTCAATGACAGGGGCGGGCACCGGGGAGCTGTTTTTT. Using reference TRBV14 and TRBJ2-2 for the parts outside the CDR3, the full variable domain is EAGVTQFPSHSVIEKGQTVTLRCDPISGHDNLYWYRRVMGKEIKFLLHFVKESKQDESGMPNNRFLAERTGGTYSTLKVQPAELEDSGVYFCASSQDSMTGAGTGELFFGEGSRLTVL.

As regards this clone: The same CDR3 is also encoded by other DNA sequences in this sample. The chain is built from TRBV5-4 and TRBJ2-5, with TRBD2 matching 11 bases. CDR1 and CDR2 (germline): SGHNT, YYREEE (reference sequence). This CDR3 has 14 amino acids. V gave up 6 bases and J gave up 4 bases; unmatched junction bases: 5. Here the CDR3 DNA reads TGTGCCAGCACTAGACTAGCGGGGAGAGAGACCCAGTACTTC. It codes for CASTRLAGRETQYF.

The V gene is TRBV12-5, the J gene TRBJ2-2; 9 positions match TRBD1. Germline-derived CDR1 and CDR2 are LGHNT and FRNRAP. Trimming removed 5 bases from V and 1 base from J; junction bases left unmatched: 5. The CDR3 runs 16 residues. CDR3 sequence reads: CASGVPGQGNTGELFF. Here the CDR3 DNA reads TGTGCTAGTGGTGTACCGGGACAGGGGAACACCGGGGAGCTGTTTTTT.

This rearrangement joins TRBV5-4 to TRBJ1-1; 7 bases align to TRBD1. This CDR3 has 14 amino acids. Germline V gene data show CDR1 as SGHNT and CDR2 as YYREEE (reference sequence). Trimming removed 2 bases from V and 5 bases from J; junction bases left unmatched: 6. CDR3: CASSFWTGLTEAFF. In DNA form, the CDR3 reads TGTGCCAGCAGCTTCTGGACAGGACTTACTGAAGCTTTCTTT.

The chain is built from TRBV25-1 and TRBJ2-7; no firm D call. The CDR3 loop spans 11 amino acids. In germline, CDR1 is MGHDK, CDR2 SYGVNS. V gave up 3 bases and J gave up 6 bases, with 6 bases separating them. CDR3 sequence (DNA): TGTGCCAGCAGTGACCGGGTCGAGCAGTACTTC. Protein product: CASSDRVEQYF.

This CDR3 is CASSLITGDEKLFF. Here the CDR3 DNA reads TGCGCCAGCAGCTTAATAACAGGGGATGAAAAACTGTTTTTT. This chain connects TRBV5-1 to TRBJ1-4; 7 nucleotides line up with TRBD1. The CDR3 runs to 14 residues. Germline CDR1 reads SGHRS; CDR2 reads YFSETQ. Trimming at V came to 2 bases and at J to 6 bases, leaving 4 bases not matched to a gene.

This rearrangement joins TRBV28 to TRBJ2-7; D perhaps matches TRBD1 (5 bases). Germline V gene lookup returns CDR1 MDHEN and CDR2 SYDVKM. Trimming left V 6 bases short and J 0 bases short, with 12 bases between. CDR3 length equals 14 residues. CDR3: CASSPTRDSYEQYF. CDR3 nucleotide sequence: TGTGCCAGCAGCCCTACCAGGGACTCCTACGAGCAGTACTTC.

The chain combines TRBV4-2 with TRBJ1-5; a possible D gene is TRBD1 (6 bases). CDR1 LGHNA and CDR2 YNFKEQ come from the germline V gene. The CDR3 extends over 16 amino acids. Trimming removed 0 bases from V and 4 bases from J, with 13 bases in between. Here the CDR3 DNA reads TGTGCCAGCAGCCAAGAGTTGACAGGCGTTAATCAGCCCCAGCATTTT. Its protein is CASSQELTGVNQPQHF.